This T cell receptor (beta chain) was sequenced in a study of T cell repertoires in cytomegalovirus infection. CDR1 and CDR2 (germline): SGHTA, FQGNSA. Trimming took 4 bases from V and 0 from J; bases not matched to a gene: 6. There are 18 residues in the CDR3. This clonotype was seen many times. Using its own MiXCR run on the reads, TCRdb lists one record per CDR3 protein. This table has 170,000 or so distinct CDR3 sequences, about 18% appearing once. This TCR derives from a human donor in good health (CMV status not recorded). Some clones in this sample may be carry-over from other donors' samples. The V call is TRBV7-2, the J call TRBJ2-3, with 14 bases aligning to TRBD2. The sample was CD8+ T cells from PBMCs. The CDR3 region has the DNA TGTGCCAGCAGCTCAAGGACTAGCGGGGGGCTCAGCACAGATACGCAGTATTTT. This sequence encodes CASSSRTSGGLSTDTQYF.